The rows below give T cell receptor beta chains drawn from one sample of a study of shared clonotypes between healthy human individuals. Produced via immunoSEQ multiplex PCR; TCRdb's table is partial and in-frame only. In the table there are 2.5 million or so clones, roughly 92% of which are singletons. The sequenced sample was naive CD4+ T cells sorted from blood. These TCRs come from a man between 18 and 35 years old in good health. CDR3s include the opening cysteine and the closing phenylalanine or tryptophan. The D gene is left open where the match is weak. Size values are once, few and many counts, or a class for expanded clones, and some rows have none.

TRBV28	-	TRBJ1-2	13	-	CASKWAYNYGYTF	TGTGCCAGCAAGTGGGCTTATAACTATGGCTACACCTTC
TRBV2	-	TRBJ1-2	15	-	CASSEAGLREEGYTF	TGTGCCAGCAGTGAAGCGGGCCTTAGGGAAGAAGGCTACACCTTC
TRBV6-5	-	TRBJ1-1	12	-	CASSAMVTEAFF	TGTGCCAGCAGTGCGATGGTGACTGAAGCTTTCTTT
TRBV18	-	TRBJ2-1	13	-	CASSPAMFDEQFF	TGTGCCAGCTCACCAGCCATGTTCGATGAGCAGTTCTTC
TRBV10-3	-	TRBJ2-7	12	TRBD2	CAGGGSRYEQYF	TGTGCCGGGGGGGGGTCCCGTTACGAGCAGTACTTC
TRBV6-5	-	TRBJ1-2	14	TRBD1	CASSYRTGGQGYTF	TGTGCCAGCAGTTACAGGACAGGGGGCCAGGGCTACACCTTC
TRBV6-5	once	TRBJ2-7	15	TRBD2	CASSRPSGGLYEQYF	TGTGCCAGCAGTAGACCTAGCGGTGGCTTGTACGAGCAGTACTTC
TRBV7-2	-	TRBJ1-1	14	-	CASSLAGLGREAFF	TGTGCCAGCAGCTTAGCGGGTCTAGGTAGGGAAGCTTTCTTT
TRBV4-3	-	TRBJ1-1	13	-	CASSQDRDTEAFF	TGCGCCAGCAGCCAAGATAGGGACACTGAAGCTTTCTTT
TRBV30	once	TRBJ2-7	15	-	CAWSVSGVNRGEQYF	TGTGCCTGGAGTGTCTCTGGGGTCAATAGGGGCGAGCAGTACTTC
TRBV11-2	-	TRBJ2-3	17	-	CASTPGKRATSTDTQYF	TGTGCCAGCACTCCGGGCAAGCGGGCCACTAGCACAGATACGCAGTATTTT
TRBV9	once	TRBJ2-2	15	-	CASSVAVAFTGELFF	TGTGCCAGCAGCGTAGCGGTTGCGTTCACCGGGGAGCTGTTTTTT
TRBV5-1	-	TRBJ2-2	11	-	CASSTTGELFF	TGCGCCAGCAGTACCACCGGGGAGCTGTTTTTT
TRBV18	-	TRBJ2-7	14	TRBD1	CASSPGTGSYEQYF	TGTGCCAGCTCTCCTGGGACAGGCTCCTACGAGCAGTACTTC
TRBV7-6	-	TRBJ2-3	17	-	CASSLVGGAEASGTQYF	TGTGCCAGCAGCTTAGTTGGGGGCGCGGAGGCTAGTGGTACGCAGTATTTT
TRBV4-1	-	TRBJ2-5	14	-	CASSQEHSQETQYF	TGCGCCAGCAGCCAAGAGCACAGTCAAGAGACCCAGTACTTC
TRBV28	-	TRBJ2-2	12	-	CASSRNTGELFF	TGTGCCAGCAGTCGAAACACCGGGGAGCTGTTTTTT
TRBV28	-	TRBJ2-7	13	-	CATTGRWTGEQYF	TGTGCCACCACAGGTCGGTGGACCGGGGAGCAGTACTTC
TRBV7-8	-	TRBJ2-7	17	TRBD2	CASSLVLEREMAYEQYF	TGTGCCAGCAGCTTAGTCCTAGAGCGGGAGATGGCCTACGAGCAGTACTTC
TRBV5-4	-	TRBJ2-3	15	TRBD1	CASHRTGGYTDTQYF	TGTGCCAGCCACCGCACAGGGGGGTACACAGATACGCAGTATTTT
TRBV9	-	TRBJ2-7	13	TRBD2	CASSSGSPYEQYF	TGTGCCAGCAGTAGCGGGAGTCCCTACGAGCAGTACTTC
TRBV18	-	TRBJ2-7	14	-	CASSPGAGSYEQYF	TGTGCCAGCTCACCAGGGGCTGGCTCCTACGAGCAGTACTTC
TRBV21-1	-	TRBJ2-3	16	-	CASSQALADFTDTQYF	TGTGCCAGCAGCCAGGCACTAGCAGATTTCACAGATACGCAGTATTTT
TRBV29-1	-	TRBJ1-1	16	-	CSVAEGSSFTNTEAFF	TGCAGCGTTGCCGAGGGGTCCTCTTTCACAAACACTGAAGCTTTCTTT
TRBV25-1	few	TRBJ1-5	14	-	CASSRGSSNQPQHF	TGTGCCAGCAGTCGGGGTTCAAGCAATCAGCCCCAGCATTTT
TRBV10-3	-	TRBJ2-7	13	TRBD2	CAIRPSGVDEQYF	TGTGCCATCAGGCCTAGCGGGGTTGACGAGCAGTACTTC
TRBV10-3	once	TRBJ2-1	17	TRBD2	CAISDGLPGTSAQGQFF	TGTGCCATCAGTGATGGACTCCCTGGGACTAGCGCACAGGGGCAGTTCTTC
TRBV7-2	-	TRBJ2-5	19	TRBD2	CASSFPGLAGATLGETQYF	TGTGCCAGCAGCTTTCCCGGACTAGCGGGAGCGACCCTGGGGGAGACCCAGTACTTC
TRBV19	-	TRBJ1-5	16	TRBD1	CASSITSGGSNQPQHF	TGTGCCAGTAGTATTACTTCAGGGGGCAGCAATCAGCCCCAGCATTTT
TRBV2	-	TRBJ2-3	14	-	CASSDAGSTDTQYF	TGTGCCAGCAGTGATGCAGGGAGCACAGATACGCAGTATTTT
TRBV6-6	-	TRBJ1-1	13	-	CASRLDNGFEAFF	TGTGCCAGCAGGCTAGACAACGGATTTGAAGCTTTCTTT
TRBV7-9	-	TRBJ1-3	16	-	CASSLGGYSSGNTIYF	TGTGCCAGCAGCTTAGGGGGGTACTCCTCCGGAAACACCATATATTTT
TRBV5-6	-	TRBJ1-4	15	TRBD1	CASSDSGQGQEKLFF	TGTGCCAGCAGCGATTCCGGACAGGGTCAGGAAAAACTGTTTTTT
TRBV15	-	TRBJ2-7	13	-	CATSGKEGYEQYF	TGTGCCACCAGCGGGAAAGAGGGGTACGAGCAGTACTTC
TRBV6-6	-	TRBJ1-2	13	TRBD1	CASQRQGAYGYTF	TGTGCCAGCCAGAGACAGGGGGCATATGGCTACACCTTC
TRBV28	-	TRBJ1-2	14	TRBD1	CASSLGQGTYGYTF	TGTGCCAGCAGTTTAGGACAGGGGACTTATGGCTACACCTTC
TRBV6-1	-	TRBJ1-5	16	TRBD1	CASSEQGQGGNQPQHF	TGTGCCAGCAGTGAACAGGGACAGGGAGGGAATCAGCCCCAGCATTTT
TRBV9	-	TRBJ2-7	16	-	CASSVGPGYDSYEQYF	TGTGCCAGCAGCGTAGGACCGGGTTACGATTCCTACGAGCAGTACTTC
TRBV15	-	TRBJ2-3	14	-	CATTRGTNTDTQYF	TGTGCCACCACTAGGGGGACAAACACAGATACGCAGTATTTT
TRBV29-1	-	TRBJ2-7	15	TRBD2	CSVAPRLAGPLEQYF	TGCAGCGTTGCTCCCCGACTAGCGGGGCCCCTGGAGCAGTACTTC
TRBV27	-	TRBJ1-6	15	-	CASSWAGQGSSPLHF	TGTGCCAGCAGTTGGGCAGGGCAGGGAAGTTCACCCCTCCACTTT
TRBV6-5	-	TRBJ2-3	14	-	CASSLLISTDTQYF	TGTGCCAGCAGCTTGCTCATTAGCACAGATACGCAGTATTTT
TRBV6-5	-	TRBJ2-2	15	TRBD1	CASSRDRGNTGELFF	TGTGCCAGCAGTCGGGACAGGGGGAACACCGGGGAGCTGTTTTTT
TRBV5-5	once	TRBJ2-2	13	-	CASSTTATGELFF	TGTGCCAGCAGCACGACAGCCACCGGGGAGCTGTTTTTT
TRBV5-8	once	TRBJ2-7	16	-	CASSLVGGKGAYEQYF	TGTGCCAGCAGCTTGGTTGGGGGGAAAGGGGCCTACGAGCAGTACTTC
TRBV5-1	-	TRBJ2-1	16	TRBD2	CASRVSGTQSYNEQFF	TGCGCCAGCAGAGTTAGCGGGACTCAGTCCTACAATGAGCAGTTCTTC
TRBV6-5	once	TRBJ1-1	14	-	CASSFRRQASEAFF	TGTGCCAGCAGTTTCCGAAGACAGGCAAGTGAAGCTTTCTTT
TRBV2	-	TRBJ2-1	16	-	CASRISGTPSYNEQFF	TGTGCCAGCAGAATATCCGGGACACCCTCCTACAATGAGCAGTTCTTC
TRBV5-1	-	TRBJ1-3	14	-	CASSLEGNGNTIYF	TGCGCCAGCAGCTTGGAGGGGAACGGAAACACCATATATTTT
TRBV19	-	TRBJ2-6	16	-	CASSIGSVSGANVLTF	TGTGCCAGTAGTATAGGGTCGGTCTCTGGGGCCAACGTCCTGACTTTC
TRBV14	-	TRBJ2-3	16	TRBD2	CASSRGLAVRLDTQYF	TGTGCCAGCAGCCGGGGACTAGCGGTGAGGTTAGATACGCAGTATTTT
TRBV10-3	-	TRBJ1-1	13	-	CAHGGDMNTEAFF	TGTGCCCATGGGGGTGACATGAACACTGAAGCTTTCTTT
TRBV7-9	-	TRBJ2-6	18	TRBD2	CASSLPWGGDSGANVLTF	TGTGCCAGCAGCTTACCTTGGGGGGGTGACTCTGGGGCCAACGTCCTGACTTTC
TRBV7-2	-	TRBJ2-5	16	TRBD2	CASSLSPAGVSETQYF	TGTGCCAGCAGCTTATCCCCGGCGGGAGTAAGTGAGACCCAGTACTTC
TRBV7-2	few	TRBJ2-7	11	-	CASSLTYEQYF	TGTGCCAGCAGCTTGACCTACGAGCAGTACTTC